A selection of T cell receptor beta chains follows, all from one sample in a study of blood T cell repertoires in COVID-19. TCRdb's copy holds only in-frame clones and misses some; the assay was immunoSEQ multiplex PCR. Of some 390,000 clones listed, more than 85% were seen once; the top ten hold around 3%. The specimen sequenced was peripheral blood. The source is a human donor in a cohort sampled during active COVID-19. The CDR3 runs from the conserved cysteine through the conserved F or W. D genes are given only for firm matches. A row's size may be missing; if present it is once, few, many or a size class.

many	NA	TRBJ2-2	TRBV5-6	TGTGCCAGCAGCTTGGGGGGGCGCAGGACCGGGGAGCTGTTTTTT	CASSLGGRRTGELFF
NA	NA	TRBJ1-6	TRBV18	TGTGCCAGCTCCCAACGGGTCCCACCCCTCCACTTT	CASSQRVPPLHF
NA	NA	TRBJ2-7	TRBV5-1	TGCGCCAGCGGTCGGGCTCTCCCTAGGGGCGAGCAGTACTTC	CASGRALPRGEQYF
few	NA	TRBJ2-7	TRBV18	TGTGCCAGCTCACCGGGCGGGGTAAGAGGTTACGAGCAGTACTTC	CASSPGGVRGYEQYF
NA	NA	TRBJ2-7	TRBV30	TGTGCCTGGAGCCTAGGTGGACTTTCCTACGAGCAGTACTTC	CAWSLGGLSYEQYF
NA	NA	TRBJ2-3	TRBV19	TGTGCCAGTGGCGGGCAAGACCTCACAGATACGCAGTATTTT	CASGGQDLTDTQYF
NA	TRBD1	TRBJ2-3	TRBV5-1	TGCGCCAGCAGCCGGACAGGGGGCCCCACAGATACGCAGTATTTT	CASSRTGGPTDTQYF
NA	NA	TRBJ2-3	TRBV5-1	TGCGCCAGCAGCTCGGGGAGACGGTCAGATACGCAGTATTTT	CASSSGRRSDTQYF
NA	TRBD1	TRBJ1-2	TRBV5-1	TGCGCCAGCAGCGCGCTACAGGGGGCTGTCGATGGCTACACCTTC	CASSALQGAVDGYTF
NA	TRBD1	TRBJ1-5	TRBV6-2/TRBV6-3	TGTGCCAGCAGTTCCGGGACAGGGGTCACCAATCAGCCCCAGCATTTT	CASSSGTGVTNQPQHF
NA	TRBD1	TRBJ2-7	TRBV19	TGTGCCAGTAGTATCTCCGGGACAGGGACATACGAGCAGTACTTC	CASSISGTGTYEQYF
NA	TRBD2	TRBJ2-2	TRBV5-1	TGCGCCAGCAGCCCCCTGAGCGGGGGGAATTCCGGGGAGCTGTTTTTT	CASSPLSGGNSGELFF
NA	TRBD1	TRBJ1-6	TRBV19	TGTGCCAGTAGTATGGACAGGGGGACCCTGGAAGGTTCACCCCTCCACTTT	CASSMDRGTLEGSPLHF
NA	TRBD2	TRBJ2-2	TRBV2	TGTGCCAGCAGGGGACTAGTCGGCGGGGAGCTGTTTTTT	CASRGLVGGELFF
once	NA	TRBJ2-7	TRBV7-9	TGTGCCAGCAGACCAACAAAACAGGGCAGGAACGAGCAGTACTTC	CASRPTKQGRNEQYF
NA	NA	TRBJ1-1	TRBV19	TGTGCCAGTAGTATAGGAGGCAGGGGAAACACTGAAGCTTTCTTT	CASSIGGRGNTEAFF
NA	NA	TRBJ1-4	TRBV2	TGTGCCAGCAGTGAAACTCTCAGGGTTGATGAAAAACTGTTTTTT	CASSETLRVDEKLFF
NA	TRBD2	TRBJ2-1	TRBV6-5	TGTGCCAGCAGTTTGGGCGGGAGTCTTACGGCTGAGCAGTTCTTC	CASSLGGSLTAEQFF
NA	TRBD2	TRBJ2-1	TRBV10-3	TGTGCCACCGGGGCGGGCGGGAGCTACAATGAGCAGTTCTTC	CATGAGGSYNEQFF
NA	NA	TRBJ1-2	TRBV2	TGTGCCAGCAATCTTCAACCCGGGACAACTTACTATGGCTACACCTTC	CASNLQPGTTYYGYTF
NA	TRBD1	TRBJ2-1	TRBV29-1	TGCAGCGTCGCGATCCGAGGGGGCTGGGAGCAGTTCTTC	CSVAIRGGWEQFF
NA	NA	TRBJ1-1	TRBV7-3	TGTGCCAGCAGCTTACGTGGGGCACCATTGAACACTGAAGCTTTCTTT	CASSLRGAPLNTEAFF
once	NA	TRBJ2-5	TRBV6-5	TGTGCCAGCAGCCGCCGGGACCCAGGGGCGACCCAGTACTTC	CASSRRDPGATQYF
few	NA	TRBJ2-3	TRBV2	TGTGCCAGCAGCCCAGCGGGCGTCACAGATACGCAGTATTTT	CASSPAGVTDTQYF
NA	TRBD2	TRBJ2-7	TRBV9	TGTGCCAGCAGCCGCGGACTAGCGCCCTACGAGCAGTACTTC	CASSRGLAPYEQYF
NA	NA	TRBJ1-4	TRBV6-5	TGTGCCAGCACTTTGGAGGGCCTAAAACTGTTTTTT	CASTLEGLKLFF
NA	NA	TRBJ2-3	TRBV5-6	TGTGCCAGCAGCTTGAAAAGAACGGTCGATCTCATCGATACGCAGTATTTT	CASSLKRTVDLIDTQYF
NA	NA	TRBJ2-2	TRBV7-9	TGTGCCAGCAGCTTAGCGCCTGGGGGGGGCGACACCGGGGAGCTGTTTTTT	CASSLAPGGGDTGELFF
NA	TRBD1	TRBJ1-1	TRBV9	TGTGCCAGCACTTCGTGGGAGACAGGGCCTGAAGCTTTCTTT	CASTSWETGPEAFF
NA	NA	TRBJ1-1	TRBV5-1	TGCGCCAGCAGCTTGAGGGGGACATTGAACACTGAAGCTTTCTTT	CASSLRGTLNTEAFF
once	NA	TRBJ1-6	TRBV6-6	TGTGCCAGCAGCCAAAACAGGGTTGGCTCACCCCTCCACTTT	CASSQNRVGSPLHF
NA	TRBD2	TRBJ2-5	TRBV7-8	TGTGCCAGCAGCTTACATGGACTAGCAGGGCAAGAGACCCAGTACTTC	CASSLHGLAGQETQYF
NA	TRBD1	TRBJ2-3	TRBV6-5	TGTGCCAGCAGCCCCCCCCAGGGACAGGGAAAGCAGTATTTT	CASSPPQGQGKQYF
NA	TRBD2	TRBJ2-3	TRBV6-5	TGTGCCAGCACCGAAGGCGGGAGGGCCAAGTATTTT	CASTEGGRAKYF
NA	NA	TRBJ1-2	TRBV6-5	TGTGCCAGCACTCTCAGGGGTGGCGGCTACACCTTC	CASTLRGGGYTF
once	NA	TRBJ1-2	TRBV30	TGTGCCTGGAGTGTACCGGGTGGCTACACCTTC	CAWSVPGGYTF
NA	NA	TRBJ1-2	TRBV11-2	TGTGCCAGCAGCTTAGTAGTTGGGAGGATGGGCTACACCTTC	CASSLVVGRMGYTF
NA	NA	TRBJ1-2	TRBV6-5	TGTGCCAGCAGTCGTACCTTTAGGGAGAACTATGGCTACACCTTC	CASSRTFRENYGYTF
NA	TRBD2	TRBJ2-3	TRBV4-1	TGCGCCAGCAGCCTCTCGGGACTAGCGGGGGGGCCGAATACGCAGTATTTT	CASSLSGLAGGPNTQYF
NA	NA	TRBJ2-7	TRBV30	TGTGCCTGGAGTGCCAAACACTACGAGCAGTACTTC	CAWSAKHYEQYF
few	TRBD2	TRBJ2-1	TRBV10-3	TGTGCCATCAGTGACCCTCCAGGCGGGGGGGGGAACAATGAGCAGTTCTTC	CAISDPPGGGGNNEQFF
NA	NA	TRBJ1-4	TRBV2	TGTGCCAGCAGTGAAGGACAGCCAGGGGAAAAACTGTTTTTT	CASSEGQPGEKLFF
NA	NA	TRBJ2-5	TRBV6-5	TGTGCCAGCAGTCTGGAGGGGCCACAAGAGACCCAGTACTTC	CASSLEGPQETQYF
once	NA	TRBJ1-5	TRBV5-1	TGCGCCAGCAGCTTGAATTCTGACGGGAATCAGCCCCAGCATTTT	CASSLNSDGNQPQHF
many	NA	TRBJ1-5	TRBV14	TGTGCCAGCAGCCAAGAAAGAGATCAGCCCCAGCATTTT	CASSQERDQPQHF
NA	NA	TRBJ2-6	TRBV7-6	TGTGCCAGCAGCCCGCGCTCTGGGGCCAACGTCCTGACTTTC	CASSPRSGANVLTF
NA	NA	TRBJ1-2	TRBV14	TGTGCCAGCAGCTCGACTGGAGGGTATGGCTACACCTTC	CASSSTGGYGYTF
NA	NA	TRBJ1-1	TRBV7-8	TGTGCCAGCAGCTTAAATAGCTTAGAGTCACCTGAAGCTTTCTTT	CASSLNSLESPEAFF
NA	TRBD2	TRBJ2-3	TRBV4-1	TGCGCCAGCAGCCACCCGACTAGCGGGAGTTCAGATACGCAGTATTTT	CASSHPTSGSSDTQYF